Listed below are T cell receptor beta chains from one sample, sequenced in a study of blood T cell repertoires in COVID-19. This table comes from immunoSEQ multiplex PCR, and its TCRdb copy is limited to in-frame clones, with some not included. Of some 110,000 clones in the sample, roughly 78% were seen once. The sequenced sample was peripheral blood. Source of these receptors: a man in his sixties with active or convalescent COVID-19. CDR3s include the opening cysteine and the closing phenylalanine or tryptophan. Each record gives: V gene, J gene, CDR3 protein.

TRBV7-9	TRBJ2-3	CASTNLVLATDTQYF
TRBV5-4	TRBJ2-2	CASRLGTDNTGELFF
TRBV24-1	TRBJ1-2	CATSASRDGYTF
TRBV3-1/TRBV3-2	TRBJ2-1	CASSTLGVGGSTDEQFF
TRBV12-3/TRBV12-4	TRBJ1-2	CASSLWTGNGYTF
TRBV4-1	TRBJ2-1	CATRLAANYNEQFF
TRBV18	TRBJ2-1	CASSPPGTSGYNEQFF
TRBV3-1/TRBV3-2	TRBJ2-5	CASSQSGMKQTQYF
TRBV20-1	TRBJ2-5	CSAPPRETQYF
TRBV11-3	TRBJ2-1	CASSLEARANEQFF
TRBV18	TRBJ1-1	CASSLSGVAEAFF
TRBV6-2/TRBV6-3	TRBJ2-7	CASSYPDSSYEQYF
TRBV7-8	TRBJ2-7	CATQGTRREQYF
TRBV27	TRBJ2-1	CASSLSWASGTNEQFF
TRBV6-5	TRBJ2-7	CASRTTGSSYEQYF
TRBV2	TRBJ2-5	CASSGGGEETQYF
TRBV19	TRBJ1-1	CATSGTWGTEAFF
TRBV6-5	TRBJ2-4	CASRQEGGDIQYF
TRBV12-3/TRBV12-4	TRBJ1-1	CASSRSGGAEAFF
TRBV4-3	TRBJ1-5	CARSQLHGGVGNQPQHF
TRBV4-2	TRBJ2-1	CASSQTSGPGNEQFF
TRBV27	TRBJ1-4	CASSPGRVEKLFF
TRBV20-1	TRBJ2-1	CSASLSNEQFF
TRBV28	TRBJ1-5	CASSLRNQPQHF
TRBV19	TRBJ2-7	CASSIDRARGRSEQYF
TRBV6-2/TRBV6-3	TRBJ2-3	CASSYSAASGGSTDTQYF
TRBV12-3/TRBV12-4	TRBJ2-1	CASRLTSGDEQFF
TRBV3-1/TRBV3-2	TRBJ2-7	CASRLGQTYEQYF
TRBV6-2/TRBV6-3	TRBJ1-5	CASSYSMGRGINQPQHF
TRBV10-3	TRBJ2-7	CAIRKGTIGVDNEQYF
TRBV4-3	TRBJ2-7	CASSQSTVSYEQYF
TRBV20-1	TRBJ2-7	CSASSGQSLPLF
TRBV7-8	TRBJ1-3	CASSPGRVIGNTIYF
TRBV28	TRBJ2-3	CASTERVPTDTQYF
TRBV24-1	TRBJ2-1	CATSGTGPIESYNEQFF
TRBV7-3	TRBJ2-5	CASSLNGGEGQETQYF
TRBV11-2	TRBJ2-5	CASSTDRQETQYF
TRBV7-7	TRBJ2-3	CASSLIAGELDTQYF
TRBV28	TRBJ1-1	CASRTGNTEAFF
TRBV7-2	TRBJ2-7	CASSSSGSGGSYEQYF
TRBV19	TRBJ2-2	CASMRGTGELFF
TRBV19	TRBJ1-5	CASSIQTGTGVQPQHF